This T cell receptor (beta chain) was observed in a study of post-analysis software for immune sequencing data. General study findings and limits: The study found significantly lower normalized Chao1 diversity in multiple sclerosis patients than in controls. TRBV5-6, TRBV5-1 and TRBV20-1 belonged to a set of about 5 TRBV segments that were more frequent in patients than controls.

This clonotype was counted a few times. Antigen: not known. This CDR3 contains 13 residues. The germline gives CDR1 LNHDA, CDR2 SQIVND (reference sequence). V trimming: 6 bases; J trimming: 7 bases; junction bases outside the gene matches: 4. Unique molecular identifiers were built into the TCR beta cDNA libraries. TCRdb fed the PCR reads into MiXCR, producing one record per CDR3 protein. Among a few hundred thousand distinct CDR3 sequences listed, about 40% were seen once. Sequenced: blood. This receptor was taken from a girl aged 5 to 17 with multiple sclerosis. This chain links TRBV19 with TRBJ1-5, with TRBD1 matching 9 bases. The CDR3 sequence: CASSPDRGQPQHF. In DNA form, the CDR3 reads TGTGCCAGTAGCCCGGACAGGGGACAGCCCCAGCATTTT.